The source of this T cell receptor (beta chain) is a study of spatial heterogeneity in lung cancer. About the research overall: Those follow-up PBMC samples that were available underwent sequencing, at a median interval of around two years following resection.

Every TCR cDNA molecule bore its own unique molecular identifier. TCRdb called the 5' RACE reads again in MiXCR, with one record for every CDR3 protein. The data hold some 41,000 distinct CDR3 sequences, with under 25% observed a single time. Time point reported: blood at routine non-recurrence follow-up after resection. The study sequenced unsorted whole RNA from tumor, nontumor lung or frozen PBMC. The V end lost 5 bases, the J end lost 7 bases, and 17 bases lay between the germline ends. This CDR3 spans 14 amino acids. The germline V gene encodes CDR1 SNHLY and CDR2 FYNNEI. The receptor was isolated from a female donor with early-stage non-small cell lung cancer. The rearrangement links TRBV2 to TRBJ1-1; D is perhaps TRBD1 (6 bases). Sequencing was performed on PBMCs, taken at follow-up. The DNA for the CDR3 is TGTGCCAGCAGTAAACTACAGGGAACGGGTGAAGCTTTCTTT. Residues: CASSKLQGTGEAFF.